The sample holds one count of the clone carrying this TCR beta chain. These data come from a study of CD8 T cells in Susac syndrome. This CDR3 has 14 residues. Between the trimmed V and J ends, which lost 4 bases and 2 bases, there was a span of 9 bases. With random hexamers, reverse transcription was performed on roughly 0.5 to 1 ug of RNA. TCRdb reprocessed the immunoSEQ multiplex PCR reads with MiXCR, giving one entry per CDR3 protein. The sample lists 150,000 or so distinct CDR3 sequences; around 95% were seen once. Specimen: CD8+ T cells from PBMCs. This rearrangement joins TRBV12-3 or TRBV12-4 to TRBJ1-3; D uncertain. This sequence was found in a human donor with multiple sclerosis. Written as DNA, the CDR3 is TGTGCCAGCAGTTCAAGCAGCCCTGGAAACACCATATATTTT. Protein product: CASSSSSPGNTIYF.